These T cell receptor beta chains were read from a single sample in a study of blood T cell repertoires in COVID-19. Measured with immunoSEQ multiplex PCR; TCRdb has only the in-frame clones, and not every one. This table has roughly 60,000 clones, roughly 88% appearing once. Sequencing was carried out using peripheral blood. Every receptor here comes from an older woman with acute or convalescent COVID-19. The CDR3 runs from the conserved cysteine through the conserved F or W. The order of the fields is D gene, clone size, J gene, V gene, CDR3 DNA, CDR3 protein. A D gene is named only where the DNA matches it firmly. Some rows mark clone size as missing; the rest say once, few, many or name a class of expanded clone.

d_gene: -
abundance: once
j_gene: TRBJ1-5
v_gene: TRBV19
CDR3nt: TGTGCCAGTAGTATAGTCAGGGAAAGCAATCAGTCCCAGCATTTT
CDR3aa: CASSIVRESNQSQHF

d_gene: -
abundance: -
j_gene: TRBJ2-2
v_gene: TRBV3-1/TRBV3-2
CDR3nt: TGTGCCAGCAGCCAGCCGAAACAGGGAATGGGCACCGGGGAGCTGTTTTTT
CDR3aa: CASSQPKQGMGTGELFF

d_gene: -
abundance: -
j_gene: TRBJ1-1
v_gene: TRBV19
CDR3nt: TGTGCCAGTAGTTCGAGGCGGGAGTGGGGCGGCCAGAACACTGAAGCTTTCTTT
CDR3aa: CASSSRREWGGQNTEAFF

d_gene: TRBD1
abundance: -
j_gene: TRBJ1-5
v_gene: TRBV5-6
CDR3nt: TGTGCCAGCAGCTTGGACAGGGGGCAGACCCAGCCCCAGCATTTT
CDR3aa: CASSLDRGQTQPQHF

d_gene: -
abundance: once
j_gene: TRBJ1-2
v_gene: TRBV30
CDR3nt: TGTGCCTGGAGGGGGGCCAGGGGCTACACCTTC
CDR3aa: CAWRGARGYTF

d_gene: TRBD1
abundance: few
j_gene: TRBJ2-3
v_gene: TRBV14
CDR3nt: TGTGCCAGCAGCCTAATTACAGGGGGCGGCACAGATACGCAGTATTTT
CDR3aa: CASSLITGGGTDTQYF

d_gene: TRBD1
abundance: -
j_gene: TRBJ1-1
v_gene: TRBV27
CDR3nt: TGTGCCAGCAGGCCAGACAGGGCCACTGAAGCTTTCTTT
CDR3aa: CASRPDRATEAFF

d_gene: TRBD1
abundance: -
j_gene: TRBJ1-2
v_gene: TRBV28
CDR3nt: TGTGCCAGCAGCCCCGGGGACAGGCCGAGCCATGGCTACACCTTC
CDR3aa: CASSPGDRPSHGYTF

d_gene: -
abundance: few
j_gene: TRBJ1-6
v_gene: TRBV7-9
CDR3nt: TGTGCCAGCAGCTTTCGGCATGGGAGCTCCTATAATTCACCCCTCCACTTT
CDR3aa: CASSFRHGSSYNSPLHF

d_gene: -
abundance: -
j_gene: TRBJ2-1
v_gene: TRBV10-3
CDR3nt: TGTGCCATCAGTGGCCAGAACAATGAGCAGTTCTTC
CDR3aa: CAISGQNNEQFF

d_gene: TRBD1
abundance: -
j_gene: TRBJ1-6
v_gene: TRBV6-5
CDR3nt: TGTGCCAGCAGGCTGGGACAGACAAGTAATTCACCCCTCCACTTT
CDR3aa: CASRLGQTSNSPLHF

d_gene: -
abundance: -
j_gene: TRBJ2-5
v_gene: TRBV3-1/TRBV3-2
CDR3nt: TGTGCCAGCAGCCAGGCGGGACCGCCGGCGAGGACCCAGTACTTC
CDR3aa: CASSQAGPPARTQYF

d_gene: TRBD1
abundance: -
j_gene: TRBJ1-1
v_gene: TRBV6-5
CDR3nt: TGTGCCAGCATCTGGGACAGGAGCAGCACTGAAGCTTTCTTT
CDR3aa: CASIWDRSSTEAFF

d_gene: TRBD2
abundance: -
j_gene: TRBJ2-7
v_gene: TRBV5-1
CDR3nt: TGCGCCAGCAGCTTTTCTAGCGGGAGACAATACGAGCAGTACTTC
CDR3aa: CASSFSSGRQYEQYF

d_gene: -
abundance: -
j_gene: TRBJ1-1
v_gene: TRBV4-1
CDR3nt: TGCGCCAGCAGCCAAGAGGGAGGTAGGTCAGGTGAAGCTTTCTTT
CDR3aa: CASSQEGGRSGEAFF

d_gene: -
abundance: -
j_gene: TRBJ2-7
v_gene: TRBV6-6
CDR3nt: TGTGCCAGCAGATTTCAGGGGGGAAGCTCCTACGAGCAGTACTTC
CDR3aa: CASRFQGGSSYEQYF

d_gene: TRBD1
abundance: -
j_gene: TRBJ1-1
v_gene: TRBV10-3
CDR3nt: TGTGCCATCAGTGGAAACAGGGGAAGGAACACTGAAGCTTTCTTT
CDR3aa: CAISGNRGRNTEAFF

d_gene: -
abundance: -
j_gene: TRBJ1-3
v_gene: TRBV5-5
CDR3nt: TGTGCCAGCAGCTTGACGGGGGCTGGAAACACCATATATTTT
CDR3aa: CASSLTGAGNTIYF

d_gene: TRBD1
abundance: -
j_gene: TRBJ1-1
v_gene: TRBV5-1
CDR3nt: TGCGCCAGCAGCAGGGAGACAGGGAGGACTGAAGCTTTCTTT
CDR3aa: CASSRETGRTEAFF

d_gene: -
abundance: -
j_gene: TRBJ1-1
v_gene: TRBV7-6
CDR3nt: TGTGCCAGCAGCTTACAGGGGTTGGGTGGCACTGAAGCTTTCTTT
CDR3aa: CASSLQGLGGTEAFF

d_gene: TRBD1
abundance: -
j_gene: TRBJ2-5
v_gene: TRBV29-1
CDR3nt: TGCAGCGTTGAAGACAGGGGGAAGGAGACCCAGTACTTC
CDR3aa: CSVEDRGKETQYF

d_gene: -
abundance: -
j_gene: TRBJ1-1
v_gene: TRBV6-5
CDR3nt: TGTGCCAGCAGCGGGAGAGACAGCTTGAACACTGAAGCTTTCTTT
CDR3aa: CASSGRDSLNTEAFF

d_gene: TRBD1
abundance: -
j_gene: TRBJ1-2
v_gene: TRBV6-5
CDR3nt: TGTGCCAGCAGTACCCGACAGGGGATAGGCGGCTACACCTTC
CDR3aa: CASSTRQGIGGYTF